This is a list of T cell receptor beta chains from one sample in a study of blood T cell repertoires in COVID-19. The repertoire was sequenced with immunoSEQ multiplex PCR; TCRdb's copy has only in-frame clones and lacks some. The sample has around 140,000 clones; 80% are singletons. Sequenced sample: peripheral blood. The receptors were gathered from a man in his 70s who had recovered from COVID-19. The CDR3 runs from the conserved cysteine through the conserved F or W.

>TRBV19
CASSMRGGLNEKLFF
>TRBV19
CASTMTGGSYEQYF
>TRBV11-2
CASSLAQGFTEAFF
>TRBV27
CASSLSGLAGYNEQFF
>TRBV9
CASSISLAGEETQYF
>TRBV23-1
CASSQGLAGGQFF
>TRBV5-5
CASSLSSTVNQPQHF
>TRBV5-8
CASSLVYEQYF
>TRBV30
CAWSSGGKTQYF
>TRBV5-1
CASSLERDYEQYF
>TRBV5-5
CASSFWQDEQYF
>TRBV5-1
CASSLAAGGGYEQYF
>TRBV4-1
CASSQTSMYEQYF
>TRBV24-1
CATSDGTGQAYNEQFF
>TRBV11-3
CASSARGNTEAFF
>TRBV24-1
CATSVVSGSYNEQFF
>TRBV30
CACQSARLDYEQYF
>TRBV11-2
CASSFDIASETQYF
>TRBV9
CASSIDRGFRTGELFF
>TRBV30
CAWSRWGGRYGNTIYF
>TRBV5-6
CASSLEGTSGSNEQFF
>TRBV11-1
CASSRTGELEQYF
>TRBV30
CAWSDGHGRYSPLHF
>TRBV11-3
CASSLGDRYEQYF
>TRBV19
CASSQGLEKLFF
>TRBV6-4
CAALGEENSTDTQYF
>TRBV19
CATGLADNGELFF
>TRBV19
CASSIDTATNEKLFF
>TRBV7-9
CASRAKELVAYNEQFF
>TRBV5-1
CASSLEDLGGGAFF
>TRBV18
CASSPGLAGSAEQYF
>TRBV21-1
CASSGRDRSPAAYGYTF
>TRBV3-1/TRBV3-2
CASSQDLGGREQYF
>TRBV5-4
CASSYGQGSLNYGYTF
>TRBV29-1
CSVIRDDRGSYEQYF
>TRBV19
CASSKTGSTANYGYTF
>TRBV10-3
CAISEPGVYEQYF
>TRBV14
CASSRDRLIGNTIYF
>TRBV6-1
CASIGTGGHQPQHF
>TRBV11-2
CASSTHREISYNEQFF
>TRBV27
CASSPGGGASYEQYF
>TRBV27
CASKRGGTGELFF
>TRBV9
CASSPAGGVASYEQYF
>TRBV4-1
CASSQDHGSWDTQYF
>TRBV2
CASSPTGGTRTDTQYF
>TRBV5-1
CASSPGLAGHNEQFF
>TRBV2
CASRTGQGISGGYTF
>TRBV6-1
CASSDNSGNTIYF
>TRBV3-1/TRBV3-2
CASSQDTGRSNEQFF
>TRBV3-1/TRBV3-2
CASSLLAGGGGEQFF
>TRBV3-1/TRBV3-2
CASSHVALAGEETQYF
>TRBV4-3
CASSQDVGAFTQPQHF